This T cell receptor (beta chain) was obtained from a study of cytomegalovirus exposure and HLA in healthy donors. Study at large: Researchers found that approximately 80% of around 400 genotyped donors fell within the Caucasian-associated ancestry cluster.

The CDR3 runs 15 residues. The germline V gene has CDR1 SGHNT and CDR2 YENEEA. The V end lost 2 bases, the J end lost 4 bases, and 13 bases lay between the germline ends. Study-level results: Versus the roughly 670-donor mean, an Asian-associated ancestry cluster reportedly showed fewer N-insertions in a later analysis. Reportedly, diagnosis of cytomegalovirus status by the classifier showed high specificity and sensitivity. A later analysis linked a missense DCLRE1C variant to TCR beta V- and J-gene trimming.

The PCR used 60 Vbeta and 13 Jbeta primers. Sequenced by immunoSEQ multiplex PCR; TCRdb stores in-frame clones only, minus some. This table holds about 100,000 clones, around four fifths found once. This clone was detected only once. What it recognizes is unknown. The sequence was obtained from a man aged 35 to 55 in good health and CMV-seronegative. Sequenced: PBMCs. The chain combines TRBV11-3 with TRBJ2-3, with D possibly TRBD2 on 7 matching bases. CDR3 in DNA: TGTGCCAGCAGCTTACGTGGGGGGGCCGCAGATACGCAGTATTTT. Its translation: CASSLRGGAADTQYF.